This T cell receptor beta chain was sequenced for a study of T cell changes during pregnancy in multiple sclerosis. Germline loops: CDR1 MDHEN, CDR2 SYDVKM. Trimming removed 3 bases at V and 8 bases at J, with 7 bases between. CDR3 length equals 12 residues. Sequencing was performed with immunoSEQ multiplex PCR; in TCRdb, only in-frame clones are kept and a portion is missing. Here the sample spans approximately 100,000 clones, roughly 92% being singletons. This TCR came from a female donor with multiple sclerosis, enrolled in a pregnancy study. The specimen was peripheral blood, collected after pregnancy. This chain connects TRBV28 to TRBJ1-4, with D unclear. The chain's CDR3 is CASSFLWEKLFF. The CDR3 DNA is TGTGCCAGCAGTTTCCTATGGGAAAAACTGTTTTTT. Based on the CDR3 plus reference TRBV28 and TRBJ1-4, the full variable domain is DVKVTQSSRYLVKRTGEKVFLECVQDMDHENMFWYRQDPGLGLRLIYFSYDVKMKEKGDIPEGYSVSREKKERFSLILESASTNQTSMYLCASSFLWEKLFFGSGTQLSVL.